Described below is a single T cell receptor (beta chain) sequence and its context. What it binds is unknown. The sample belongs to a study of cytomegalovirus exposure and HLA in healthy donors. Findings and caveats of the study: A link between a missense DCLRE1C variant and TCR beta V- and J-gene trimming emerged from a later analysis. Accurate prediction of HLA-A and HLA-B alleles (for most subjects) was reportedly achieved from TCR beta sequences. TCR beta chains numbering more than 150 were designated cytomegalovirus-associated.

PCR employed 60 Vbeta and 13 Jbeta primers. In the authors' workflow: Later, about 80 million unique TCR beta chains were counted in an analysis, and about 10 million of them were shared. TCRdb's table, derived via immunoSEQ multiplex PCR, lists solely in-frame clones and lacks some. Clonal size and the V and J genes are those of that table, whereas D and trimming came from the DNA. Among 180,000 or so clones listed, around 85% were seen once. This receptor was obtained from a man aged 18 to 35 in good health and CMV-seropositive. The sequenced material came from PBMCs.

The DNA of the CDR3 is TGTGCCAGCAGCTTAGAGCGCACCGGGGAGCTGTTTTTT. It encodes CASSLERTGELFF. J is TRBJ2-2 and V is TRBV7-7; unclear D gene. V lost 1 base to trimming and J lost 4 bases, with 4 bases between them. Germline assignment: CDR1 SSHAT and CDR2 FNYEAQ (reference sequence). The CDR3 runs 13 residues.